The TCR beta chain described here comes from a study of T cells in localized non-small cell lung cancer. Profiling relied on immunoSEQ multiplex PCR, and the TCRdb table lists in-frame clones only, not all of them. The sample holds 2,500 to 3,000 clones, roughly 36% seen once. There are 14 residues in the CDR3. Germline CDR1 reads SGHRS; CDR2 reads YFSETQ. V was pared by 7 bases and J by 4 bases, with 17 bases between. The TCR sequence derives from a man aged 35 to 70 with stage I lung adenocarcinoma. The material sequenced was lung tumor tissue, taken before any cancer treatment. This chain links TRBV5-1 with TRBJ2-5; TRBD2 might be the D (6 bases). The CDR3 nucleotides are TGCGCCAGCCACCGTGGGGACTCGACAGAGACCCAGTACTTC. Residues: CASHRGDSTETQYF. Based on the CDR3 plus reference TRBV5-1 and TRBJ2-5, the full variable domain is KAGVTQTPRYLIKTRGQQVTLSCSPISGHRSVSWYQQTPGQGLQFLFEYFSETQRNKGNFPGRFSGRQFSNSRSEMNVSTLELGDSALYLCASHRGDSTETQYFGPGTRLLVL.